The 21 T cell receptor beta chains given below trace back to one sample, sequenced in a study of patients and donors after allogeneic stem cell transplantation. TCRdb re-analysed the RT-PCR reads in MiXCR, keeping a single row per CDR3 protein. The sample comprises about 960,000 distinct CDR3 sequences, roughly 18% of which are singletons, and under 6.5% rests with the top ten. Sequencing was done on a sample of blood, either unsorted or a sorted T cell fraction (not recorded which). The receptors come from a human donor who was either an allogeneic HSCT recipient or a stem cell or donor lymphocyte infusion donor (not recorded which). It is not recorded whose cells these are; they may come from a transplant donor.

This CDR3 is CATSGGSEKLFF. Here the CDR3 DNA reads TGTGCCACAAGTGGGGGCAGTGAAAAACTGTTTTTT. The genes are TRBV6-1 and TRBJ1-4, with D maybe TRBD1 (6 bases). The CDR3 consists of 12 residues. Germline V gene sequence: CDR1 MNHNS, CDR2 SASEGT. The ends were cut back, 10 bases at V and 7 bases at J, with 13 bases in the middle.

This clonotype appeared many times. V is TRBV28 and J is TRBJ2-3; D gene ambiguous. Germline CDR1 MDHEN, CDR2 SYDVKM. V was cut by 4 bases and J by 1 base, with 3 bases left in between. CDR3 length equals 12 residues. The CDR3 nucleotides read TGTGCCAGCAGTTGGGGCACAGATACGCAGTATTTT. Protein: CASSWGTDTQYF.

This sequence joins TRBV5-1 and TRBJ2-1; 8 bases are a match to TRBD2. The CDR3 contains 15 residues. The ends lost 0 bases at V and 12 bases at J; junction bases unmatched: 11. CDR1 is SGHRS and CDR2 is YFSETQ in the germline V gene. CDR3 bases: TGCGCCAGCAGCTTGGTGTCGGGGGGGATCAACGGGCAGTTCTTC. This translates into CASSLVSGGINGQFF.

This chain joins TRBV3-1 and TRBJ2-7; maybe TRBD2 (6 bases). The CDR3 contains 13 residues. V lost 6 bases to trimming and J lost 1 base, with 10 bases between them. CDR1 and CDR2 (germline): LGHDT, YNNKEL (reference sequence). CDR3 bases: TGTGCCAGCAGATTAGCGGCATCCTACGAGCAGTACTTC. Amino acids: CASRLAASYEQYF.

This clonotype showed up just a few times. The CDR3 nucleotides read TGTGCCAGCAGTTACTCTCTCAGGGCGGGCGAGACCGGGGAGCTGTTTTTT. Translating gives CASSYSLRAGETGELFF. The V and J genes are TRBV6-5 and TRBJ2-2; possibly TRBD1 or TRBD2 for D (5 bases each). The CDR3 covers 17 residues. The V gene lost 0 bases and the J gene lost 5 bases, with 16 bases spanning the gap. Germline CDR1 and CDR2: MNHEY and SVGAGI.

This clonotype was seen more than once but under ten times. The gene calls are TRBV5-1 and TRBJ1-1; 7 bases line up with TRBD1. Germline CDR1 reads SGHRS; CDR2 reads YFSETQ. The length of the CDR3 is 14 residues. V shed 3 bases, J shed 4 bases, and the junction held 6 bases outside the gene matches. The CDR3 bases are TGCGCCAGCAGCTGGAGGGGGCAGGGCACTGAAGCTTTCTTT. Its protein is CASSWRGQGTEAFF.

The J gene is TRBJ2-3, the V gene TRBV7-2; D remains ambiguous. This CDR3 has 13 amino acids. V lost 3 bases to trimming and J lost 3 bases, with 7 bases between them. Germline V gene lookup returns CDR1 SGHTA and CDR2 FQGNSA. The CDR3 protein is CASSLGWTDTQYF. The CDR3 DNA sequence: TGTGCCAGCAGCTTGGGTTGGACAGATACGCAGTATTTT.

The V gene is TRBV29-1, the J gene TRBJ1-2, with D hard to call. Per the germline V gene, CDR1 is SQVTM and CDR2 is ANQGSEA. This CDR3 is 11 amino acids long. The V end was cut by 7 bases, the J end by 4 bases, with 10 bases between. In DNA, the CDR3 is TGCAGCGCTGCGCCCTCCTATGGCTACACCTTC. Protein sequence: CSAAPSYGYTF.

This clonotype came up a few times. The chain joins TRBV4-1 to TRBJ1-1; the D gene is possibly TRBD1 (5 bases). The CDR3 runs to 16 residues. The V gene lost 4 bases and the J gene lost 4 bases, with 19 bases spanning the gap. Looked up from germline, CDR1 is MGHRA and CDR2 is YSYEKL. CDR3 in amino acids: CASSPAGRGRGTEAFF. The CDR3 DNA reads TGCGCCAGCAGCCCGGCAGGAAGGGGAAGGGGCACTGAAGCTTTCTTT.

The chain employs TRBV5-6 and TRBJ2-3; TRBD2 aligns across 7 bases. Germline CDR1 reads SGHDT; CDR2 reads YYEEEE. Trimming took 4 bases from V and 1 from J; bases not matched to a gene: 9. CDR3 length: 16 residues. DNA for the CDR3: TGTGCCAGCAGCCCCTGGGGGGGAATCGGCACAGATACGCAGTATTTT. It translates to CASSPWGGIGTDTQYF.

This chain uses TRBV11-1 with TRBJ2-5, with 10 bases that match TRBD1. The CDR3 totals 15 residues. The trim removed 5 bases at V and 1 base at J, leaving 4 bases unmatched. From germline, CDR1 is SGHAT and CDR2 FQDESV (reference sequence). CDR3 sequence (DNA): TGTGCCAGCAGCCGGGACAGGGGTCGCCAAGAGACCCAGTACTTC. Its protein is CASSRDRGRQETQYF.

This clonotype was found many times. The V call is TRBV3-1, the J call TRBJ2-3; possible D gene TRBD2, 6 bases. The germline V gene encodes CDR1 LGHDT and CDR2 YNNKEL (reference sequence). The CDR3 is made up of 15 amino acids. Trimming took 4 bases from V and 3 from J, leaving 14 bases between them. The CDR3 nucleotides are TGTGCCAGCAGCCCGGGACTCGACCCAACAGATACGCAGTATTTT. Protein sequence: CASSPGLDPTDTQYF.

This clonotype has more than one count but fewer than ten. V is TRBV7-9 and J is TRBJ1-1; 7 bases match TRBD1. The CDR3 length is 15 residues. Germline values: CDR1 SEHNR, CDR2 FQNEAQ (reference sequence). Losses at the gene ends were 4 bases for V and 4 bases for J; bases not matched to a gene: 9. The CDR3 loop is CASSWSQGQSTEAFF. CDR3 bases: TGTGCCAGCAGCTGGTCACAGGGGCAAAGCACTGAAGCTTTCTTT.

The chain is built from TRBV4-3 and TRBJ2-2; no clear D gene. CDR1 and CDR2 (germline): LGHNA, YSLEER. The CDR3 runs to 15 residues. V was shortened by 0 bases and J by 5 bases, with 10 bases between the two germline ends. Here the CDR3 reads CASSQDPSLTGELFF. In DNA, the CDR3 is TGCGCCAGCAGCCAAGACCCTTCTTTAACCGGGGAGCTGTTTTTT.

This clonotype was seen a handful of times. Sequence at one end of the junction differs from germline and may be a read error. The chain links TRBV3-1 to TRBJ2-3, with 11 bases lining up with TRBD1. Germline-derived CDR1 and CDR2 are LGHDT and YNNKEL (reference sequence). The CDR3 contains 16 residues. In nucleotides, the CDR3 is TGTGCCAGCAGCAACCCGGGACAGGGGGTCACATATACGCAGTATTTT. This sequence encodes CASSNPGQGVTYTQYF.

In its sample, this clonotype was seen a few times. The rearrangement links TRBV7-8 to TRBJ2-7; no clear D gene. Trimming shortened V by 1 base and J by 5 bases, and 18 bases separated the two germline ends. From germline, CDR1 is SGHVS and CDR2 FQNEAQ. The CDR3 is made up of 16 amino acids. The CDR3 protein is CASSLEFGSSPNEQYF. The DNA of the CDR3 is TGTGCCAGCAGCTTAGAGTTTGGGTCTTCCCCCAACGAGCAGTACTTC.

This clonotype was found a few times. The chain carries TRBV30 and TRBJ2-7, with a weak D call TRBD2 (6 bases). This CDR3 has 13 amino acids. The V end lost 0 bases, the J end lost 3 bases, and 9 bases lay between the germline ends. Germline CDR1 reads GTSNPN; CDR2 reads SVGIG (reference sequence). The CDR3 protein is CAWSVGEDYEQYF. DNA for the CDR3: TGTGCCTGGAGTGTCGGGGAGGACTACGAGCAGTACTTC.

CDR3 bases: TGTGCCAGCAGCTTACCTGGGGGCGTGTGGGAGACCCAGTACTTC. Its translation: CASSLPGGVWETQYF. This rearrangement joins TRBV7-8 to TRBJ2-5; tentative D call: TRBD1 (6 bases). V lost 2 bases and J 5 bases, leaving 15 bases between the germline ends. The CDR3 totals 15 residues. Germline assignment: CDR1 SGHVS and CDR2 FQNEAQ.

This clonotype turned up a few times. The chain employs TRBV12-3 or TRBV12-4 and TRBJ2-3; D remains unclear. The CDR3 has 14 residues. Trimming cost V 6 bases and J 8 bases, with 18 bases left between them. As DNA, the CDR3 is TGTGCCAGCAGCAGAGTACCGGAGACGGGTACGCAGTATTTT. It translates to CASSRVPETGTQYF.

The CDR3 sequence is CASSKVPNSSYEQYF. In DNA form, the CDR3 reads TGTGCCAGCAGCAAAGTTCCCAACAGCTCCTACGAGCAGTACTTC. The gene calls are TRBV21-1 and TRBJ2-7. TRBV21-1 is termed a pseudogene. The CDR3 runs 15 residues.

This clonotype was seen ten or more times. The chain couples TRBV10-2 to TRBJ2-7; perhaps TRBD1 as D (5 bases). The germline gives CDR1 WSHSY, CDR2 SAAADI. The CDR3 runs to 14 residues. V lost 2 bases and J lost 0, with 8 bases in between. The CDR3 region is CASSEVGASYEQYF. For the CDR3, the DNA is TGCGCCAGCAGTGAGGTAGGGGCCTCCTACGAGCAGTACTTC.